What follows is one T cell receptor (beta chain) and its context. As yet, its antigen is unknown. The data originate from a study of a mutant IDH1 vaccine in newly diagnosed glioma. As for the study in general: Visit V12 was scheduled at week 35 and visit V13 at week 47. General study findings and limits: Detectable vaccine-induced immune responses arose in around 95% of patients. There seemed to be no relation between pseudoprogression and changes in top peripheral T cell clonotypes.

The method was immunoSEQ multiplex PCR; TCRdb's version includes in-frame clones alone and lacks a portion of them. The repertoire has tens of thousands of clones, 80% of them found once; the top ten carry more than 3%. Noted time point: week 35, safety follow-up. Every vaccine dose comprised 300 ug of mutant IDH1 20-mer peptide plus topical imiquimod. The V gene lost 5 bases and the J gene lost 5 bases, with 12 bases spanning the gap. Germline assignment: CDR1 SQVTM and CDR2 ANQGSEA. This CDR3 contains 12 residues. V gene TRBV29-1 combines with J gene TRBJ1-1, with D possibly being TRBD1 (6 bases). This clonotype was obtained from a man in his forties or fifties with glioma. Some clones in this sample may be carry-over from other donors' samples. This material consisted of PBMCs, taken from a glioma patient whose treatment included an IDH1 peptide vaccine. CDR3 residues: CSVMTGPTEAFF. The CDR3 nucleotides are TGCAGCGTTATGACAGGACCAACTGAAGCTTTCTTT.